This T cell receptor (beta chain) was found in a study of neurological immune-mediated disorders. V shed 8 bases and J shed 6 bases, with 14 bases lying between them. CDR1 MNHEY and CDR2 SVGAGI come from the germline V gene. The length of the CDR3 is 12 residues. TCRdb reprocessed the 5' RACE reads with MiXCR, giving one entry per CDR3 protein. The profile covers around 70,000 distinct CDR3 sequences, with 3.2% appearing a single time and around 5.2% taken by the ten largest. Many counts were recorded for this clonotype. The specimen sequenced was PBMCs. The gene calls are TRBV6-5 and TRBJ2-7; D gene uncertain. The origin of this receptor is a woman in her fifties or sixties with multiple sclerosis. The DNA of the CDR3 is TGTGCCAGCTTCAACCAAGTGGGCGAGCAGTACTTC. This sequence encodes CASFNQVGEQYF.